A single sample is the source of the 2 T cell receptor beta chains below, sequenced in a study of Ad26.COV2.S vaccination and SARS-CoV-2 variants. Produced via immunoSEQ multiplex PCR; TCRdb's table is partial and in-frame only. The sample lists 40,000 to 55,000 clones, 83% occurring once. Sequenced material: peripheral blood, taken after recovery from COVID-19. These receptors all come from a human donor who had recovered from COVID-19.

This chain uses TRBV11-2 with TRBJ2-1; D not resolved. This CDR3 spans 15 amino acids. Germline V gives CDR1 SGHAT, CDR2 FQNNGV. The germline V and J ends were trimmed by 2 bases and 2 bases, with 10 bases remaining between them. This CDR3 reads CASSLSEGAYNEQFF. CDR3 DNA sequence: TGTGCCAGCAGCTTATCGGAAGGCGCCTACAATGAGCAGTTCTTC.

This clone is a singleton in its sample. The CDR3 is CASSYHRERVSNEQFF. In DNA, the CDR3 is TGTGCCAGCAGCTACCACAGGGAAAGAGTCTCCAATGAGCAGTTCTTC. The J gene is TRBJ2-1, the V gene TRBV6-5; maybe TRBD1 (6 bases). Germline lookup yields CDR1 MNHEY and CDR2 SVGAGI. V lost 6 bases and J lost 6, with 21 bases in between. There are 16 residues in the CDR3.